The rows below give T cell receptor beta chains drawn from one sample of a study of OX40 agonist ivuxolimab in advanced cancers. The repertoire was sequenced with immunoSEQ multiplex PCR; TCRdb's copy has only in-frame clones and lacks some. This table holds about 69,000 clones, 65% to 80% found once. This specimen consisted of CD4+ or CD8+ T cells sorted from blood, obtained in a trial of the OX40 agonist ivuxolimab. The origin of the receptors is an adult with an advanced solid tumor such as melanoma, head and neck, liver or kidney cancer. CDR3s include the opening cysteine and the closing phenylalanine or tryptophan. The order of the fields is V gene, clone size, D gene, J gene, CDR3 protein, CDR3 DNA. A D gene is named only where the DNA matches it firmly. Expanded clones are given a class, and other clones once, few, many or no size at all.

>TRBV19|-|-|TRBJ1-3
CASRGGRASGNTIYF
TGTGCCAGTAGAGGGGGGCGCGCCTCTGGAAACACCATATATTTT
>TRBV9|few|-|TRBJ1-4
CASSSQLGKNEKLFF
TGTGCCAGCAGCTCCCAATTGGGAAAAAATGAAAAACTGTTTTTT
>TRBV19|-|-|TRBJ2-4
CASSIEKGAKNIQYF
TGTGCCAGTAGTATAGAAAAGGGGGCCAAAAACATTCAGTACTTC
>TRBV4-2|-|TRBD2|TRBJ2-2
CASSQDRIAGAGTGELFF
TGTGCCAGCAGCCAAGATCGGATAGCGGGAGCGGGGACCGGGGAGCTGTTTTTT
>TRBV4-1|-|TRBD2|TRBJ2-1
CASSSSSGSRLEQFF
TGCGCCAGCAGCTCTTCTAGCGGGTCTCGTCTTGAGCAGTTCTTC
>TRBV6-6|-|TRBD1|TRBJ1-2
CASSSPGQTNYGYTF
TGTGCCAGCAGTTCCCCGGGACAGACTAACTATGGCTACACCTTC
>TRBV5-4|-|TRBD2|TRBJ2-1
CASRPLAGSGNEQFF
TGTGCCAGCAGGCCACTAGCGGGGTCCGGAAATGAGCAGTTCTTC
>TRBV7-9|-|-|TRBJ1-3
CAIPGAGSGNTIYF
TGTGCCATCCCGGGGGCGGGGTCTGGAAACACCATATATTTT
>TRBV11-2|-|TRBD2|TRBJ2-5
CASSPRGDTSSETQYF
TGTGCCAGCAGCCCCCGGGGGGATACTAGTTCCGAGACCCAGTACTTC
>TRBV11-2|-|-|TRBJ2-7
CASSLDRGGREQYF
TGTGCCAGCAGCTTAGATCGAGGGGGGCGGGAGCAGTACTTC
>TRBV19|few|-|TRBJ1-2
CASSISRGYGYTF
TGTGCCAGTAGTATATCCAGGGGTTATGGCTACACCTTC
>TRBV9|-|TRBD1|TRBJ2-1
CASSAGWTGSGEQFF
TGTGCCAGCAGCGCGGGATGGACAGGCTCCGGTGAGCAGTTCTTC
>TRBV9|-|-|TRBJ2-2
CASSVNPGVSTGELFF
TGTGCCAGCAGCGTAAATCCAGGGGTTAGCACCGGGGAGCTGTTTTTT
>TRBV9|-|TRBD2|TRBJ2-1
CASSLGLAGGLRYNEQFF
TGTGCCAGCAGCCTTGGACTAGCGGGAGGCCTACGATACAATGAGCAGTTCTTC
>TRBV30|-|-|TRBJ1-3
CAESPDSSGNTIYF
TGTGCCGAATCTCCGGACAGCTCTGGAAACACCATATATTTT
>TRBV5-1|few|-|TRBJ1-3
CASSFTGNTIYF
TGCGCCAGCAGCTTCACCGGAAACACCATATATTTT
>TRBV27|-|TRBD2|TRBJ2-1
CASSLSAGGNNEQFF
TGTGCCAGCAGTTTATCTGCGGGAGGGAACAATGAGCAGTTCTTC
>TRBV11-2|-|-|TRBJ1-2
CASSSTGGGYGYTF
TGTGCCAGCAGCTCAACGGGGGGAGGCTATGGCTACACCTTC
>TRBV11-3|once|-|TRBJ2-1
CASSLDRGYSSYNEQFF
TGTGCCAGCAGCTTAGATCGGGGGTATAGCTCCTACAATGAGCAGTTCTTC
>TRBV18|once|TRBD1|TRBJ2-3
CASSPPTRTGVGTDTQYF
TGTGCCAGCTCACCACCGACTCGGACAGGGGTTGGCACAGATACGCAGTATTTT
>TRBV30|-|TRBD2|TRBJ2-1
CAWASGTSGRGQFF
TGTGCCTGGGCGTCCGGGACTAGCGGGAGGGGGCAGTTCTTC
>TRBV5-1|-|-|TRBJ2-7
CASSVAAGTIYEQYF
TGCGCCAGCAGCGTGGCTGCCGGGACAATTTACGAGCAGTACTTC
>TRBV2|-|TRBD2|TRBJ2-1
CASSEGLAHEQFF
TGTGCCAGCAGTGAAGGACTAGCCCATGAGCAGTTCTTC
>TRBV5-1|once|-|TRBJ2-1
CASSLGHEQFF
TGCGCCAGCAGCCTCGGACATGAGCAGTTCTTC
>TRBV9|-|-|TRBJ2-3
CASSGGTWANTQYF
TGTGCCAGCAGCGGCGGGACTTGGGCAAATACGCAGTATTTT
>TRBV19|-|TRBD1|TRBJ1-5
CASSPSTGGDQPQHF
TGTGCCAGTAGTCCCTCGACAGGGGGGGATCAGCCCCAGCATTTT
>TRBV10-3|-|TRBD1|TRBJ1-1
CAIGRQGANTEAFF
TGTGCCATCGGACGACAGGGGGCTAACACTGAAGCTTTCTTT
>TRBV5-1|-|TRBD2|TRBJ2-3
CASREGLAGAFGTDTQYF
TGCGCCAGCAGAGAGGGACTAGCGGGGGCCTTCGGGACAGATACGCAGTATTTT
>TRBV4-1|-|-|TRBJ1-5
CASSPFFTGRQPQHF
TGCGCCAGCAGCCCATTTTTTACAGGGCGACAGCCCCAGCATTTT
>TRBV30|-|TRBD2|TRBJ2-7
CAWSVPRTSGRTNPYEQYF
TGTGCCTGGAGTGTACCCCGGACTAGCGGGAGGACTAATCCCTACGAGCAGTACTTC
>TRBV18|-|-|TRBJ2-5
CASSQYREETQYF
TGTGCCAGCTCACAATACAGGGAAGAGACCCAGTACTTC
>TRBV18|-|-|TRBJ1-1
CASSPSGGAFF
TGTGCCAGCTCACCGAGCGGTGGGGCTTTCTTT
>TRBV7-2|-|TRBD2|TRBJ2-1
CASRFTSGGYNEQFF
TGTGCCAGCAGGTTTACTAGCGGGGGGTACAATGAGCAGTTCTTC
>TRBV28|-|-|TRBJ1-4
CASSLARRGTDEKLFF
TGTGCCAGCAGTTTGGCCCGGCGGGGTACCGATGAAAAACTGTTTTTT
>TRBV15|-|TRBD2|TRBJ2-1
CATSRALSGSYNEQFF
TGTGCCACCAGCAGGGCCCTTAGCGGGAGCTACAATGAGCAGTTCTTC
>TRBV7-2|-|TRBD1|TRBJ1-3
CASSRAGTGIRNTIYF
TGTGCCAGCAGCAGGGCCGGGACAGGTATTCGGAACACCATATATTTT
>TRBV5-4|-|TRBD1|TRBJ1-5
CASSLQGDNQPQHF
TGTGCCAGCAGCTTACAGGGGGACAATCAGCCCCAGCATTTT
>TRBV2|-|-|TRBJ1-2
CASSEGGNGYTF
TGTGCCAGCAGTGAAGGCGGCAATGGCTACACCTTC
>TRBV11-2|-|-|TRBJ2-7
CASSLVLGNYEQYF
TGTGCCAGCAGCTTAGTCCTAGGGAACTACGAGCAGTACTTC
>TRBV27|-|-|TRBJ2-7
CASSRIPLDRPYEQYF
TGTGCCAGCAGCCGTATCCCCCTCGACAGACCCTACGAGCAGTACTTC
>TRBV5-1|-|TRBD2|TRBJ2-7
CASSLRTSGGAAPSQQYF
TGCGCCAGCAGCTTGAGAACTAGCGGGGGGGCAGCTCCATCACAGCAGTACTTC
>TRBV18|-|-|TRBJ2-3
CASSRGLGTDTQYF
TGTGCCAGCTCACGGGGACTGGGCACAGATACGCAGTATTTT
>TRBV5-4|few|TRBD2|TRBJ2-5
CASSLKYGRDQETQYF
TGTGCCAGCAGCTTGAAGTACGGGAGGGACCAAGAGACCCAGTACTTC
>TRBV14|-|TRBD2|TRBJ2-1
CASSRGREISYNEQFF
TGTGCCAGCAGCAGAGGGCGGGAGATCTCCTACAATGAGCAGTTCTTC
>TRBV7-8|-|-|TRBJ1-1
CASSSGGGTEAFF
TGTGCCAGCAGTTCAGGAGGAGGGACTGAAGCTTTCTTT
>TRBV2|-|TRBD2|TRBJ2-1
CASFALAGGRNEQFF
TGTGCCAGCTTCGCCCTAGCGGGGGGCCGCAATGAGCAGTTCTTC
>TRBV5-4|-|-|TRBJ1-3
CASSFKGTGNTIYF
TGTGCCAGCAGCTTTAAGGGAACTGGAAACACCATATATTTT